This T cell receptor (beta chain) was documented in a study of blood T cell repertoires in COVID-19. Turning to the study itself: The United States, Italy and Spain were the sources of the acute and convalescent COVID-19 samples. T cells, B-cell-depleted T cells, or PBMCs supplied cDNA or gDNA.

CDR1 is LNHDA, CDR2 SQIVND, per germline (reference sequence). V lost 3 bases to trimming and J lost 2 bases; unmatched junction nucleotides: 6. The CDR3 has 15 amino acids. In the study's own analysis: Estimation of nucleated cell counts relied on the amplification of reference gene primers. Clones were sequenced by immunoSEQ multiplex PCR, and TCRdb holds only the in-frame ones, with some missing. V, J and clone size were drawn from that table, and D and trimming were deduced from the DNA. Among some 130,000 clones, approximately 90% were seen once, and the ten largest hold less than 20%. The source is a man aged 45-60 years with active or convalescent COVID-19. V and J are TRBV19 and TRBJ2-5, with 7 nucleotides matching TRBD2. Sequencing was performed on peripheral blood. CDR3 nucleotide sequence: TGTGCCAGTAGTATCGGGAGGACAACACAAGAGACCCAGTACTTC. Translated: CASSIGRTTQETQYF.